The next 29 T cell receptor beta chains were all read from a single sample in a study of T cell clusters in autoimmune cytopenias (dated by TCRdb to about 2019). For sequencing, an Illumina MiSeq was employed. TRB rearrangements were amplified by multiplex PCR using a touch-down protocol with TRB-A and TRB-B primer pools mixed in one tube. Once TCRdb had reprocessed the reads, it stored one entry per CDR3 protein sequence and supplied no DNA. The data table for this sample lists 5,500 to 7,500 distinct CDR3 sequences. The ten biggest clones cover around 5% of the sample. Per sample, approximately 270 ng of peripheral blood genomic DNA, around 40,000 genome equivalents, was used for TRB amplification. The same data also contributed to another study, on T cell repertoires in aging, cancer and after chemotherapy.

The sequencing input was peripheral blood. The receptors were sampled from a human donor in good health.

This clonotype registers medium-sized (0.01 to 0.1%) by frequency. The chain recombines TRBV18 with TRBJ1-2; no DNA is available, so the TRBD1 call from TCRdb remains unchecked. Germline-derived CDR1 and CDR2 are KGHSH and LQKENI. This CDR3 is 13 amino acids long. The CDR3 loop is CASSPDRNYGYTF.

This clonotype counts as medium-sized by frequency. The chain is built from TRBV19 and TRBJ2-2; TCRdb calls TRBD1, which cannot be checked without DNA. Germline V CDR1 and CDR2: LNHDA, SQIVND (reference sequence). The CDR3 is 16 residues long. The chain's CDR3 is CASSIGRLIGTGELFF.

This chain connects TRBV5-1 to TRBJ1-2. Germline V gene lookup returns CDR1 SGHRS and CDR2 YFSETQ. CDR3 length equals 12 residues. The CDR3 is CASSWDSYGYTF.

The rearrangement uses TRBV30 and TRBJ2-1; TCRdb outputs TRBD2, but without DNA this stays unchecked. CDR1 is GTSNPN and CDR2 is SVGIG in the germline V gene (reference sequence). There are 16 residues in the CDR3. The CDR3 loop is CAWSVSGLLHYNEQFF.

The V gene is TRBV6-6, the J gene TRBJ2-7. From germline, CDR1 is MNHNY and CDR2 SVGAGI (reference sequence). The length of the CDR3 is 18 residues. The CDR3 here is CASSYGWKVGSGSYEQYF.

V and J are TRBV7-9 and TRBJ1-4; the TCRdb D gene call, TRBD1, has no DNA to confirm it. This CDR3 comprises 15 residues. The germline gives CDR1 SEHNR, CDR2 FQNEAQ (reference sequence). Here the CDR3 reads CASSLDAGDNEKLFF.

V and J are TRBV7-2 and TRBJ2-7. This CDR3 comprises 15 residues. Germline V gene lookup returns CDR1 SGHTA and CDR2 FQGNSA. CDR3 protein: CASSLDLSPSYEQYF.

V is TRBV6-2 or TRBV6-3 and J is TRBJ1-1; the D call from TCRdb, TRBD1, cannot be confirmed without DNA. The CDR3 sequence is 14 residues long. Germline CDR1 MNHEY, CDR2 SVGEGT. CDR3 amino acids: CASSSKQGNTEAFF.

The chain has TRBV28 and TRBJ1-5. The CDR3 spans 15 residues. Germline loops: CDR1 MDHEN, CDR2 SYDVKM. CDR3 region: CASTLGGRVLQPQHF.

The chain recombines TRBV19 with TRBJ1-6; TCRdb calls TRBD1, which cannot be checked without DNA. CDR3 length: 16 residues. The germline CDR1 and CDR2 sequences are LNHDA and SQIVND (reference sequence). The CDR3 is CASSIWDSENNSPLHF.

Considering frequency, this clonotype is medium-sized. V usage is TRBV6-5 and J usage is TRBJ2-1; TCRdb gives TRBD1 as the D gene, but with no DNA this cannot be confirmed. The CDR3 extends over 16 amino acids. Looked up from germline, CDR1 is MNHEY and CDR2 is SVGAGI. The CDR3 loop reads CASSYSGQAGRNEQFF.

This clonotype is classed as medium-sized by frequency. The CDR3 sequence: CASSSRLGTNTGELFF. J is TRBJ2-2 and V is TRBV5-6; TCRdb gives TRBD2 as the D gene, but with no DNA this cannot be confirmed. The CDR3 contains 16 residues. From germline, CDR1 is SGHDT and CDR2 YYEEEE.

The V call is TRBV24-1, the J call TRBJ2-1; as DNA is missing, the TRBD1 call by TCRdb cannot be tested. The CDR3 runs to 16 residues. The germline CDR1 and CDR2 sequences are KGHDR and SFDVKD. This CDR3 is CATSATGQGTYNEQFF.

The gene calls are TRBV11-2 and TRBJ1-6. The CDR3 covers 15 residues. In germline, CDR1 is SGHAT, CDR2 FQNNGV. The CDR3 reads CASSLLGSGNSPLHF.

Measured by frequency, this clonotype is medium-sized. The genes are TRBV7-6 and TRBJ2-1; the D gene TCRdb calls, TRBD2, cannot be checked with no DNA. The CDR3 extends over 17 amino acids. In germline, CDR1 is SGHVS, CDR2 FNYEAQ. This chain's CDR3 is CASSFNTRGGSNNEQFF.

V and J are TRBV5-1 and TRBJ1-3; TCRdb's D call, TRBD1, is unchecked because there is no DNA. This CDR3 is built from 18 residues. Germline lookup yields CDR1 SGHRS and CDR2 YFSETQ. CDR3 amino acids: CASSTGTGRVFRGNTIYF. The complete variable domain, with remaining parts taken from reference TRBV5-1 and TRBJ1-3, reads KAGVTQTPRYLIKTRGQQVTLSCSPISGHRSVSWYQQTPGQGLQFLFEYFSETQRNKGNFPGRFSGRQFSNSRSEMNVSTLELGDSALYLCASSTGTGRVFRGNTIYFGEGSWLTVV.

Considering frequency, this clonotype is medium-sized. The J gene is TRBJ2-1, the V gene TRBV12-3 or TRBV12-4; TCRdb names TRBD1, which stays unverified in the absence of DNA. CDR3 length: 16 amino acids. The CDR3 protein is CASSPLDRGTYNEQFF.

This rearrangement joins TRBV27 to TRBJ2-2; TCRdb names TRBD1, which stays unverified in the absence of DNA. This CDR3 has 18 amino acids. Germline V gene sequence: CDR1 MNHEY, CDR2 SMNVEV (reference sequence). The CDR3 loop is CASMGGGVVGSYTGELFF.

V usage is TRBV6-1 and J usage is TRBJ1-3. Germline-derived CDR1 and CDR2 are MNHNS and SASEGT. The CDR3 runs 16 residues. CDR3 loop: CASSEASMSSGNTIYF.

By frequency, this clonotype registers medium-sized (0.01 to 0.1%). The chain couples TRBV6-5 to TRBJ1-5; TCRdb designates TRBD1, a call that cannot be tested without DNA. This CDR3 has 14 amino acids. Germline V gene lookup returns CDR1 MNHEY and CDR2 SVGAGI. CDR3: CASRPGQGIQPQHF.

Considering frequency, this clonotype is medium-sized. This chain links TRBV6-5 with TRBJ2-1; checking the TCRdb D call of TRBD2 is not possible without DNA. CDR1 and CDR2 (germline): MNHEY, SVGAGI. This CDR3 is 14 amino acids long. The CDR3 loop is CASIQAGGGNEQFF.

The chain combines TRBV20-1 with TRBJ1-4. CDR1 is DFQATT, CDR2 SNEGSKA, per germline (reference sequence). This CDR3 is 17 amino acids long. CDR3 amino acids: CSARDPILRRKWEKLFF.

This clonotype is called medium-sized based on its frequency. V and J are TRBV5-6 and TRBJ1-4. The V gene's germline CDR1 is SGHDT and CDR2 YYEEEE. The CDR3 has 16 amino acids. The CDR3 sequence: CASSLVSAATNEKLFF.

V and J are TRBV11-2 and TRBJ2-1; there is no DNA to check the TCRdb D call of TRBD2. This CDR3 is built from 13 residues. Germline CDR1 is SGHAT and CDR2 is FQNNGV. CDR3 residues: CASSLLARNEQFF.

The genes are TRBV28 and TRBJ2-2; the TCRdb call, TRBD1, lacks DNA for checking. CDR1 and CDR2 from the germline V gene are MDHEN and SYDVKM. This CDR3 contains 13 residues. The CDR3: CASRTGGQGLLFF.

The V call is TRBV6-5, the J call TRBJ1-5; no DNA is available, so the TRBD1 call from TCRdb remains unchecked. CDR3 length: 20 residues. Per germline, CDR1 MNHEY and CDR2 SVGAGI. CDR3 sequence: CASSDPRELAGLDSNQPQHF.

This clonotype is deemed medium-sized (0.01 to 0.1%) by its frequency. The chain employs TRBV5-5 and TRBJ1-5; TCRdb returns TRBD1, unconfirmable since there is no DNA. CDR1 and CDR2 (germline): SGHKS, YYEKEE (reference sequence). CDR3 length: 20 amino acids. Here the CDR3 reads CASSPGWTGSLIGGNQPQHF.

This clonotype is deemed medium-sized by its frequency. The chain employs TRBV6-5 and TRBJ1-4; the TCRdb D gene call, TRBD1, has no DNA to confirm it. This CDR3 is 15 amino acids long. CDR1 is MNHEY, CDR2 SVGAGI, per germline. This CDR3 reads CASSPYSGQGGKLFF.

This chain joins TRBV6-6 and TRBJ1-1. CDR3 length equals 14 residues. Germline CDR1 reads MNHNY; CDR2 reads SVGAGI (reference sequence). The CDR3 region is CASSDRTPSTEAFF.